Listed here are 5 T cell receptor beta chains from one sample, sequenced in a study of sequential checkpoint blockade in melanoma (dated by TCRdb to the late 2010s). Per the publication, the treatment or condition label means: randomized to nivolumab then ipilimumab (arm A) or the reverse (arm B). Library preparation used the immunoSEQ multiplex PCR assay. TCRdb mirrors the immuneACCESS table, restricted to in-frame sequences. Some clones are absent from its copies; in checked studies, under half trace to an unresolved V gene, and the reason for the others is unknown. In all, the sample holds about 20,000 clones, and approximately 85% of those were seen once. 51% of the sample is taken by the ten largest. The sample in question was CD8+ T cells sorted from blood (inferred from file names), obtained from a patient given nivolumab and ipilimumab in sequence. All receptors derive from a human donor with melanoma.

V gene TRBV27 combines with J gene TRBJ2-7; D is uncertain. This CDR3 has 12 amino acids. V lost 6 bases to trimming and J lost 7 bases, with 13 bases between them. The germline V gene encodes CDR1 MNHEY and CDR2 SMNVEV (reference sequence). CDR3 sequence (DNA): TGTGCCAGCAGCCCAGGTTTTGGTGAGCAGTACTTC. It encodes CASSPGFGEQYF.

The chain uses TRBV28 and TRBJ1-5; TRBD1 is a possible D gene (6 bases). The CDR3 runs 15 residues. Trimming removed 6 bases at V and 5 bases at J, with 17 bases between. Germline loops: CDR1 MDHEN, CDR2 SYDVKM. The CDR3 loop reads CASSITGFSDQPQHF. The CDR3 DNA sequence: TGTGCCAGCAGCATCACAGGGTTTTCGGATCAGCCCCAGCATTTT.

The rearrangement links TRBV9 to TRBJ2-7; 9 bases are shared with TRBD1. The CDR3 runs to 15 residues. V was clipped by 0 bases and J by 5 bases; unmatched bases: 6. CDR1 SGDLS and CDR2 YYNGEE come from the germline V gene. The CDR3 DNA sequence: TGTGCCAGCAGCGTAGGGGACAGGGTTATAGACGAGCAGTACTTC. This encodes CASSVGDRVIDEQYF.

V and J are TRBV4-3 and TRBJ2-7; maybe TRBD1 (6 bases). V lost 4 bases and J 2 bases, leaving 9 bases between the germline ends. The germline CDR1 and CDR2 sequences are LGHNA and YSLEER. CDR3 length: 13 residues. CDR3 sequence (DNA): TGCGCCAGCAGCCCGGGACACGCCTACGAGCAGTACTTC. Protein sequence: CASSPGHAYEQYF.

This sequence joins TRBV19 and TRBJ1-5, with D perhaps matching TRBD1 (5 bases). With 3 bases removed from V and 3 bases from J, the gap between germline ends came to 12 bases. Germline values: CDR1 LNHDA, CDR2 SQIVND (reference sequence). The CDR3 spans 15 residues. The CDR3 DNA sequence: TGTGCCAGTAGTATTCTAGGGGCGGACAATCAGCCCCAGCATTTT. Protein product: CASSILGADNQPQHF.